The 26 T cell receptor beta chains presented below share a single source sample, sequenced in a study of T cell responses to AZD1222 COVID-19 vaccine. The assay was immunoSEQ multiplex PCR, and TCRdb's table has in-frame clones only and misses some. The table shows 70,000 to 95,000 clones, with about 91% occurring only once. Sequences were derived from peripheral blood, sampled 28 days after the second AZD1222 dose. These TCRs come from an adult who received the AZD1222 COVID-19 vaccine.

V and J are TRBV6-5 and TRBJ1-1; 7 nucleotides match TRBD1. Losses at the gene ends were 7 bases for V and 5 bases for J; bases not matched to a gene: 7. There are 13 residues in the CDR3. Germline assignment: CDR1 MNHEY and CDR2 SVGAGI. The CDR3 nucleotides read TGTGCCAGCAAGAAGGGGGCACGAACTGAAGCTTTCTTT. Translated, it gives CASKKGARTEAFF.

The chain links TRBV11-3 to TRBJ2-1, with 9 bases identical to TRBD1. J gave up 8 bases and V 1 base, and 0 bases lay outside the gene matches. There are 13 residues in the CDR3. Germline CDR1 is SGHNT and CDR2 is YENEEA. As DNA, the CDR3 is TGTGCCAGCAGCTTAGGACAGGGGGATGAGCAGTTCTTC. It codes for CASSLGQGDEQFF.

The chain couples TRBV2 to TRBJ2-7; D is uncertain. CDR1 is SNHLY, CDR2 FYNNEI, per germline. The CDR3 contains 13 residues. V dropped 6 bases and J dropped 0 bases, with 9 bases sitting between them. CDR3 sequence: CASRGGYSYEQYF. The CDR3 nucleotides are TGTGCCAGCAGGGGCGGATACTCCTACGAGCAGTACTTC.

This sequence joins TRBV19 and TRBJ2-3; D uncertain. V lost 5 bases and J 0 bases, leaving 12 bases between the germline ends. This CDR3 spans 15 amino acids. Germline CDR1 is LNHDA and CDR2 is SQIVND (reference sequence). This CDR3 reads CASSFGVVSTDTQYF. In nucleotides, the CDR3 is TGTGCCAGTAGTTTTGGGGTCGTGAGCACAGATACGCAGTATTTT.

This sequence joins TRBV5-6 and TRBJ2-4; possibly TRBD1 for D (5 bases). There are 16 residues in the CDR3. Trimming shortened V by 1 base and J by 4 bases, and 15 bases separated the two germline ends. The germline V gene encodes CDR1 SGHDT and CDR2 YYEEEE. The CDR3 protein is CASSLTTGVLKNIQYF. Here the CDR3 DNA reads TGTGCCAGCAGCTTGACAACAGGCGTTTTGAAAAACATTCAGTACTTC.

The chain carries TRBV4-2 and TRBJ2-7, with TRBD1 matching over 8 bases. Germline V gene sequence: CDR1 LGHNA, CDR2 YNFKEQ. This CDR3 is built from 17 residues. The V gene end was trimmed by 1 base and the J gene end by 0 bases; junction bases not matched to a gene: 8. The CDR3 nucleotides read TGTGCCAGCAGCCAAGGGGCTGGACAGGGACACTCCTACGAGCAGTACTTC. Translating gives CASSQGAGQGHSYEQYF.

This clone was detected once. The CDR3: CASTISGSTRNNEQFF. For the CDR3, the DNA is TGCGCCAGCACCATTAGCGGGTCTACCCGGAACAATGAGCAGTTCTTC. The chain recombines TRBV5-1 with TRBJ2-1, with 7 bases that match TRBD2. The V gene's germline CDR1 is SGHRS and CDR2 YFSETQ. V shed 6 bases and J 5 bases; nucleotides not matched to a gene: 14. The CDR3 runs 16 residues.

This clone was seen ten or more times. This chain connects TRBV6-4 to TRBJ2-2; 9 bases are a match to TRBD2. CDR1 MRHNA and CDR2 SNTAGT come from the germline V gene. The CDR3 contains 15 residues. Trimming took 4 bases from V and 7 from J; bases not matched to a gene: 7. As DNA, the CDR3 is TGTGCCAGCAGTGGGCTAGCGGGATCAAGCGGGGAGCTGTTTTTT. Residues: CASSGLAGSSGELFF.

J is TRBJ2-5 and V is TRBV3-1 (or the pseudogene TRBV3-2); 8 nucleotides align to TRBD1. The CDR3 spans 14 residues. CDR1 is LGHDT, CDR2 YNNKEL, per germline (reference sequence). Trimming at V came to 4 bases and at J to 4 bases, leaving 5 bases not matched to a gene. The CDR3 DNA reads as TGTGCCAGCAGCCTCAGGGGGCGGGGAGAGACCCAGTACTTC. It yields the protein CASSLRGRGETQYF.

The genes are TRBV7-9 and TRBJ2-3; 10 nucleotides agree with TRBD2. The trim removed 6 bases at V and 3 bases at J, leaving 9 bases unmatched. This CDR3 has 16 amino acids. Germline V gene sequence: CDR1 SEHNR, CDR2 FQNEAQ (reference sequence). CDR3 nucleotide sequence: TGTGCCAGCAGGCCCAATCTAGCGGGAGTAACAGATACGCAGTATTTT. This encodes CASRPNLAGVTDTQYF.

The chain couples TRBV5-6 to TRBJ2-2; TRBD2 matches 11 bases. Trimming cost V 9 bases and J 3 bases; bases outside gene matches: 10. The CDR3 runs to 16 residues. CDR1 and CDR2 (germline): SGHDT, YYEEEE. The CDR3 nucleotides read TGTGCCACCGCCGGTAGACTAGCGGGATACACCGGGGAGCTGTTTTTT. Its protein product is CATAGRLAGYTGELFF.

The chain is built from TRBV27 and TRBJ2-7; 8 nucleotides line up with TRBD1. Germline trimming cut 6 bases from V and 1 base from J; bases unmatched to any gene: 8. The CDR3 consists of 15 residues. CDR1 is MNHEY and CDR2 is SMNVEV in the germline V gene (reference sequence). The CDR3 DNA is TGTGCCAGCAGCACCTCCGGGACAGGTTCCTACGAGCAGTACTTC. This gives the protein CASSTSGTGSYEQYF.

The chain is built from TRBV4-3 and TRBJ2-6, with 8 nucleotides matching TRBD1. Germline CDR1 reads LGHNA; CDR2 reads YSLEER. This CDR3 is built from 19 residues. The trim removed 0 bases at V and 3 bases at J, leaving 10 bases unmatched. CDR3 sequence reads: CASSQDAARGQYGANVLTF. Here the CDR3 DNA reads TGCGCCAGCAGCCAAGATGCGGCCAGGGGGCAATATGGGGCCAACGTCCTGACTTTC.

The rearrangement links TRBV19 to TRBJ2-1, with 7 nucleotides matching TRBD1. Germline V gene sequence: CDR1 LNHDA, CDR2 SQIVND (reference sequence). The CDR3 spans 15 residues. Trimming at V came to 3 bases and at J to 4 bases, leaving 6 bases not matched to a gene. CDR3 in DNA: TGTGCCAGTAGTATGAGAGGGGGCTTATACAATGAGCAGTTCTTC. Amino acids: CASSMRGGLYNEQFF.

The J gene is TRBJ1-6, the V gene TRBV2; D may be TRBD1 (6 bases). The V and J ends lost 6 bases and 1 base respectively, with 13 bases between them. This CDR3 region has 16 residues. The germline V gene encodes CDR1 SNHLY and CDR2 FYNNEI. The DNA of the CDR3 is TGTGCCAGCAGCCGGGGGGCAGCGTCCTATAATTCACCCCTCCACTTT. Translation gives CASSRGAASYNSPLHF. Combining the CDR3 with reference TRBV2 and TRBJ1-6 gives the whole variable domain EPEVTQTPSHQVTQMGQEVILRCVPISNHLYFYWYRQILGQKVEFLVSFYNNEISEKSEIFDDQFSVERPDGSNFTLKIRSTKLEDSAMYFCASSRGAASYNSPLHFGNGTRLTVT.

This chain connects TRBV9 to TRBJ2-1; 10 nucleotides line up with TRBD2. This CDR3 is 15 amino acids long. Trimming took 7 bases from V and 6 from J; bases not matched to a gene: 10. The germline CDR1 and CDR2 sequences are SGDLS and YYNGEE. The CDR3 DNA sequence: TGTGCCAGCCACTCGGGGCTAGCGGGAGCCAATGAGCAGTTCTTC. It yields the protein CASHSGLAGANEQFF.

This chain links TRBV10-3 with TRBJ2-3; TRBD2 agrees at 9 bases. After removal of 8 bases from V and 0 bases from J, the junction contained 3 bases not matched to a gene. The CDR3 sequence is 14 residues long. Looked up from germline, CDR1 is ENHRY and CDR2 is SYGVKD. Here the CDR3 reads CAIASGDSTDTQYF. In DNA, the CDR3 is TGTGCCATCGCTAGCGGGGATAGCACAGATACGCAGTATTTT.

The chain uses TRBV3-1 (or the pseudogene TRBV3-2) and TRBJ2-5; D is undetermined. The CDR3 sequence is 13 residues long. The germline V gene encodes CDR1 LGHDT and CDR2 YNNKEL (reference sequence). V lost 4 bases to trimming and J lost 3 bases, with 9 bases between them. The CDR3 here is CASSLGRKETQYF. The CDR3 nucleotides are TGTGCCAGCAGCCTCGGGCGGAAAGAGACCCAGTACTTC.

The CDR3 sequence is CSASFPGGIEKLFF. CDR3 coding DNA: TGCAGTGCTAGTTTTCCAGGGGGAATTGAAAAACTGTTTTTT. The rearrangement links TRBV20-1 to TRBJ1-4; TRBD1 matches 7 bases. This CDR3 is built from 14 residues. The germline V gene encodes CDR1 DFQATT and CDR2 SNEGSKA (reference sequence). Trimming cost V 3 bases and J 7 bases; bases outside gene matches: 8.

The genes are TRBV15 and TRBJ2-3; possibly TRBD1 or TRBD2 for D (6 bases each). CDR1 and CDR2 (germline): LNHNV, YYDKDF (reference sequence). The CDR3 has 15 amino acids. Trimming stripped 3 bases from V and 7 bases from J, with 17 bases between. The CDR3 sequence is CATSSWGAEKYTQYF. The CDR3 nucleotides read TGTGCCACCAGCAGTTGGGGGGCCGAGAAGTATACGCAGTATTTT.

This chain joins TRBV6-1 and TRBJ2-6; D is undetermined. Trimming shortened V by 1 base and J by 0 bases, and 1 base separated the two germline ends. CDR3 length: 14 residues. Germline V CDR1 and CDR2: MNHNS, SASEGT. The CDR3 DNA is TGTGCCAGCAGTGAAGGCTCTGGGGCCAACGTCCTGACTTTC. It encodes CASSEGSGANVLTF.

Comments on this clone: This may stem from a read error, because a much larger clone lies one nucleotide away. In the same sample, other DNA sequences code for this CDR3. The rearrangement joins TRBV28 to TRBJ1-2, with 10 bases fitting TRBD1. CDR1 MDHEN and CDR2 SYDVKM come from the germline V gene. This CDR3 is built from 14 residues. V shed 4 bases, J shed 4 bases, and the junction held 3 bases outside the gene matches. The CDR3 nucleotides read TGTGCCAGCAGTTCTGGGACAGGGGTCTATGGCTACACCTTC. Its protein is CASSSGTGVYGYTF.

The chain has TRBV6-5 and TRBJ1-6; no clear D gene. Germline V gene data show CDR1 as MNHEY and CDR2 as SVGAGI. Between the trimmed V and J ends, which lost 11 bases and 0 bases, there was a span of 11 bases. This CDR3 is 14 amino acids long. The CDR3 sequence is CASRGSSYNSPLHF. CDR3 DNA sequence: TGTGCCTCCAGAGGTAGCTCCTATAATTCACCCCTCCACTTT.

The gene calls are TRBV7-9 and TRBJ1-5, with D possibly matching TRBD1 (5 bases). The CDR3 consists of 15 residues. Trimming removed 5 bases at V and 2 bases at J, with 13 bases between. Germline lookup yields CDR1 SEHNR and CDR2 FQNEAQ (reference sequence). For the CDR3, the DNA is TGTGCCAGCAGCGCGGCAGGGATTGGCAATCAGCCCCAGCATTTT. Amino acids: CASSAAGIGNQPQHF.

J is TRBJ2-7 and V is TRBV6-5; 12 bases align to TRBD2. The trim removed 6 bases at V and 5 bases at J, leaving 8 bases unmatched. This CDR3 comprises 15 residues. CDR1 is MNHEY, CDR2 SVGAGI, per germline. The CDR3 here is CASRVGLAGYDEQYF. CDR3 in DNA: TGTGCCAGCAGAGTTGGACTAGCGGGGTATGACGAGCAGTACTTC.

The J gene is TRBJ1-6, the V gene TRBV11-2; D gene uncertain. The ends were cut back, 1 base at V and 5 bases at J, with 9 bases in the middle. This CDR3 spans 15 amino acids. Germline CDR1 is SGHAT and CDR2 is FQNNGV. CDR3 amino acids: CASSLVGRNNSPLHF. CDR3 bases: TGTGCCAGCAGCTTAGTCGGCAGGAATAATTCACCCCTCCACTTT.